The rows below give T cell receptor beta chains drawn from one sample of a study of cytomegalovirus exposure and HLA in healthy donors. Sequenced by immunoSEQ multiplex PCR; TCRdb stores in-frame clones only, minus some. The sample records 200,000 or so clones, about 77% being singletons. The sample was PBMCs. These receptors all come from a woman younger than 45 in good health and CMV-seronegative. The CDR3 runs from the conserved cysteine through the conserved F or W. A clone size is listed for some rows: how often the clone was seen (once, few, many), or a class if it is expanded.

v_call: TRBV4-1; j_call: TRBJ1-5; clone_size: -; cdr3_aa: CASSQVPDRGLGQPQHF
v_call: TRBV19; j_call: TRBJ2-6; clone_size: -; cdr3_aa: CASSVTGTDSGANVLTF
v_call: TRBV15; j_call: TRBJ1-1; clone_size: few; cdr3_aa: CATSRKQGGGTEAFF
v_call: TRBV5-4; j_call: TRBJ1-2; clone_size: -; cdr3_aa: CASSYDPGTYSNYGYTF
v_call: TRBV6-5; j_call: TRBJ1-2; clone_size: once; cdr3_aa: CASSPRPRPGYTF
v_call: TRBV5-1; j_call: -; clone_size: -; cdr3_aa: CASSLVTGVYEQYF
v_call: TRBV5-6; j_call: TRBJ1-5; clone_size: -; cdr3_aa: CASSSYTGQYSNQPQHF
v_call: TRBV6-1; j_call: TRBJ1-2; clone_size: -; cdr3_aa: CASSERLYYGYTF
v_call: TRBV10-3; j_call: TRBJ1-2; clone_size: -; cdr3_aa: CAISESNREGGYTF
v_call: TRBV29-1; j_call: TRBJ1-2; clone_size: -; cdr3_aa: CSGGTDYGYTF
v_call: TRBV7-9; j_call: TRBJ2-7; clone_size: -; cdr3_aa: CASSLDSWTGNYEQYF
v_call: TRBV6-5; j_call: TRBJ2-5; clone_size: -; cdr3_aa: CASSWDSQTQYF
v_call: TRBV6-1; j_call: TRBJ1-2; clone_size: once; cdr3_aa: CASSDRVVVYGYTF
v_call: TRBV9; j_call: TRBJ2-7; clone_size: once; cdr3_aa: CASSVGLAGGFEQYF
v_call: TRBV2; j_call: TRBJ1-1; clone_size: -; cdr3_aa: CASSAAVTDMNTEAFF